The clone carrying this T cell receptor (beta chain) was observed a handful of times. The antigen remains undetermined. With a much larger clone just one base away, this may be a read error. CDR3 length: 16 amino acids. Looked up from germline, CDR1 is SGHAT and CDR2 is FQNNGV. The V gene end was trimmed by 2 bases and the J gene end by 8 bases; junction bases not matched to a gene: 11. Researchers took RNA transcripts and amplified the TCR beta CDR3 regions from them. In the first-round RT-PCR of the TCR CDR3, the HTBI primer set was used. TCRdb called the multiplex PCR reads again in MiXCR, with one record for every CDR3 protein. The sample yields around 500,000 distinct CDR3 sequences, 16% seen once. Enrolled ophthalmopathy patients presented with a Clinical Activity Score of at least 3, a NOSPECS grade of at least 4, and disease duration under 3 months. The study excluded patients with uncontrolled infection, other autoimmune disease, pregnancy or lactation.

The data were obtained in a study of T cells in Graves' hyperthyroidism and ophthalmopathy. Broader study findings: Ophthalmopathy stood apart from stable hyperthyroidism in a 13 V-J model. Expanded thyroid clonotypes (above 0.001) were mostly also found in blood.

The chain joins TRBV11-2 to TRBJ2-3; 9 nucleotides agree with TRBD1. The sequencing sample was made of blood. The TCR sequence derives from a woman in her twenties or thirties with Graves' ophthalmopathy. The CDR3 DNA sequence: TGTGCCAGCAGCTTAAGTCCGGGACAGGGATGGGGTACGCAGTATTTT. Translating gives CASSLSPGQGWGTQYF.